Detailed here is one T cell receptor (beta chain). Its antigen is unknown. The sample belongs to a study of CD4 T cells in relation to SARS-CoV-2 and coronaviruses. V dropped 7 bases and J dropped 4; count of bases not matched to a gene: 9. The CDR3 totals 14 residues. Germline V gene sequence: CDR1 MNHEY, CDR2 SMNVEV (reference sequence). Before the COVID-19 pandemic, during about 2011-2019, CD4+ T cells were taken from unexposed donors. The cells were cultured for approximately 10 days before CD4+ T cells were isolated. Sequencing used immunoSEQ multiplex PCR; TCRdb keeps in-frame clones, though not all of them. The data show 20,000 to 25,000 clones, around two thirds seen once. General observations from the study: The cross-reactivity analysis covered only spike protein, not other viral proteins.

Sequenced: CD4+ T cells from PBMCs, cultured in vitro. The TCR originated in a human donor in good health. This sequence joins TRBV27 and TRBJ1-1; 7 bases line up with TRBD1. The CDR3 here is CASMRVRDSTEAFF. The DNA of the CDR3 is TGTGCCAGCATGCGTGTCAGGGACAGCACTGAAGCTTTCTTT.